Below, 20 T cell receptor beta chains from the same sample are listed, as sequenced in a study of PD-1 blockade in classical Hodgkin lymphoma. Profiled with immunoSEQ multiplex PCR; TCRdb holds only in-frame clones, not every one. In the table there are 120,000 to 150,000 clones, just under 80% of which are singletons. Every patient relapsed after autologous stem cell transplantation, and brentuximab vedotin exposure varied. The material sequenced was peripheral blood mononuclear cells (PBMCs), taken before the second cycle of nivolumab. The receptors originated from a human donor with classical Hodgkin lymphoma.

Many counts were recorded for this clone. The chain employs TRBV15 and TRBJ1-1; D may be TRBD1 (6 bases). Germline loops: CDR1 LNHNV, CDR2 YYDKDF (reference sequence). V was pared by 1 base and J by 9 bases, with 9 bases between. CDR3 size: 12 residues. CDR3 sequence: CATSRVGGQAFF. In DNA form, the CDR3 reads TGTGCCACCAGCAGAGTAGGGGGACAAGCTTTCTTT.

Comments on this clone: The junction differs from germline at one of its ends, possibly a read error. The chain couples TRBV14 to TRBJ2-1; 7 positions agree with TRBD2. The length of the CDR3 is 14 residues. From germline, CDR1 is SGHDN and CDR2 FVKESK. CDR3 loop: CASSQDVQRDEQFF. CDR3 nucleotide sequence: TGTGCCAGCAGCCAAGACGTACAGCGGGATGAACAGTTCTTC.

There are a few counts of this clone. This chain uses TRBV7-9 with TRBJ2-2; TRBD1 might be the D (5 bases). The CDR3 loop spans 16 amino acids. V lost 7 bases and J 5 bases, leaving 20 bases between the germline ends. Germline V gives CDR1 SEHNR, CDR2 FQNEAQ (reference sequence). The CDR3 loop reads CASNPSTPGFTGELFF. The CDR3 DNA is TGTGCCAGCAACCCGTCAACTCCAGGGTTTACCGGGGAGCTGTTTTTT.

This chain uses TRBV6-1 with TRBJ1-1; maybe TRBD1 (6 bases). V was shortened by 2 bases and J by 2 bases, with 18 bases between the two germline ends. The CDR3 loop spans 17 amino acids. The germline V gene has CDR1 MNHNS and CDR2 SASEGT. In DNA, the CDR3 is TGTGCCAGCAGTGAATATAGTGGTGGGACACCTAACACTGAAGCTTTCTTT. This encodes CASSEYSGGTPNTEAFF.

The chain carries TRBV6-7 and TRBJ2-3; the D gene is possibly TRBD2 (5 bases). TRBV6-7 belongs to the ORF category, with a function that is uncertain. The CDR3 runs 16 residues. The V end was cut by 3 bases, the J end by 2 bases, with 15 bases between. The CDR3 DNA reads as TGTGCCAGCAGTTATGAAGCGGAGCAGCCCACAGATACGCAGTATTTT. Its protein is CASSYEAEQPTDTQYF.

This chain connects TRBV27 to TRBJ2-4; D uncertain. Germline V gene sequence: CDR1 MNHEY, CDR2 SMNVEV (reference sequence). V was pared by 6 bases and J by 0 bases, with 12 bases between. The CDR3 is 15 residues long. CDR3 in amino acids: CASSPLGVAKNIQYF. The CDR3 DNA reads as TGTGCCAGCAGCCCGTTGGGTGTAGCCAAAAACATTCAGTACTTC.

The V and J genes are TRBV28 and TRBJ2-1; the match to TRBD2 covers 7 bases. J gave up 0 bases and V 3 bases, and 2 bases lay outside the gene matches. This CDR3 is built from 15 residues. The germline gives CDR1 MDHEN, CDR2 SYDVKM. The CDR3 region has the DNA TGTGCCAGCAGTTTTGGCGGGAGCTCCTACAATGAGCAGTTCTTC. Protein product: CASSFGGSSYNEQFF.

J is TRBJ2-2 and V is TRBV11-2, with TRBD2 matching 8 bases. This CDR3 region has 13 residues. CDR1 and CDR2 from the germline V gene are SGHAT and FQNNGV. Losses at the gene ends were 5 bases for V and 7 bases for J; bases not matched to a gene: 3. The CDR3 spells CASSASGHGELFF. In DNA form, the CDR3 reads TGTGCCAGCAGCGCTAGCGGGCACGGGGAGCTGTTTTTT.

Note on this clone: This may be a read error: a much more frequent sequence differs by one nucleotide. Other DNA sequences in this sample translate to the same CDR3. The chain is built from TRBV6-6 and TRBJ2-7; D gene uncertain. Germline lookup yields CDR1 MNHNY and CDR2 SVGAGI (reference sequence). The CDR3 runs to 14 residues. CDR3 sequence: CASSYTAMSYEQYF. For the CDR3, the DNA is TGTGCCAGCAGTTATACAGCTATGTCCTATGAGCAGTACTTC.

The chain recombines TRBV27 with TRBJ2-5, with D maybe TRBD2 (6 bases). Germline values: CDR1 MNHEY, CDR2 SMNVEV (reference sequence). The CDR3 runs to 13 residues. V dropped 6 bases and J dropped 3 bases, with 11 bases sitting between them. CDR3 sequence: CASSDAGKETQYF. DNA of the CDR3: TGTGCCAGCAGCGACGCGGGAAAAGAGACCCAGTACTTC.

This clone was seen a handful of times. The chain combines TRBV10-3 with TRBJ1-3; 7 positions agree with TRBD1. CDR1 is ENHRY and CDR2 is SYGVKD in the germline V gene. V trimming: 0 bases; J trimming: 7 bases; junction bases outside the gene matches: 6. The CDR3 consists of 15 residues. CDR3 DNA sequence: TGTGCCATCAGTGAGTCATTATTCAGGGGGAACACCATATATTTT. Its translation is CAISESLFRGNTIYF.

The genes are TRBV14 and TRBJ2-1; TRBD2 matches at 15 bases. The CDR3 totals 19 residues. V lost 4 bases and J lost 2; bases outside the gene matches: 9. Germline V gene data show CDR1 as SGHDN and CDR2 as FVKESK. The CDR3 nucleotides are TGTGCCAGCAGCCGTGGACTAGCGGGAGGGCCAATAGCCTACAATGAGCAGTTCTTC. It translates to CASSRGLAGGPIAYNEQFF.

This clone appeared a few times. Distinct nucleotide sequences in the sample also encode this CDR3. In nucleotides, the CDR3 is TGCGCCAGCAGCTTGTCAGGTGCTAACACTGAAGCTTTCTTT. Amino acids: CASSLSGANTEAFF. The rearrangement links TRBV5-1 to TRBJ1-1; D remains ambiguous. This CDR3 comprises 14 residues. The germline gives CDR1 SGHRS, CDR2 YFSETQ. Deletions cut 1 base from V and 2 bases from J, with 9 bases between.

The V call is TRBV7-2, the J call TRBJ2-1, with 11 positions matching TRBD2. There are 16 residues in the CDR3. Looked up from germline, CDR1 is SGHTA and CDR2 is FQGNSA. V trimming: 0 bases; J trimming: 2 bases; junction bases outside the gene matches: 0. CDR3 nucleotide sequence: TGTGCCAGCAGCTTAGCTAGCGGGAGGGCCTACAATGAGCAGTTCTTC. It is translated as CASSLASGRAYNEQFF.

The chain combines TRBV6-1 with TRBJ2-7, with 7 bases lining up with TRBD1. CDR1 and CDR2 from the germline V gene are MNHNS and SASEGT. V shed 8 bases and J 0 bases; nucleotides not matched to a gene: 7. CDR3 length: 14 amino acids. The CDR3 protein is CASRGQSLSYEQYF. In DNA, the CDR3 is TGTGCCAGCCGGGGACAGTCCCTCTCCTACGAGCAGTACTTC.

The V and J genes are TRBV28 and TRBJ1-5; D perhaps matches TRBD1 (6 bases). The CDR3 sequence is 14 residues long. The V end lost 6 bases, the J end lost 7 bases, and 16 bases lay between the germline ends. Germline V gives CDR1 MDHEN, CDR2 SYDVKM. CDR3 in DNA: TGTGCCAGCAGCCAAGGGGGGGGACGACAGCCCCAGCATTTT. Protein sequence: CASSQGGGRQPQHF. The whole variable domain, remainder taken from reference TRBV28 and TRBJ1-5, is DVKVTQSSRYLVKRTGEKVFLECVQDMDHENMFWYRQDPGLGLRLIYFSYDVKMKEKGDIPEGYSVSREKKERFSLILESASTNQTSMYLCASSQGGGRQPQHFGDGTRLSIL.

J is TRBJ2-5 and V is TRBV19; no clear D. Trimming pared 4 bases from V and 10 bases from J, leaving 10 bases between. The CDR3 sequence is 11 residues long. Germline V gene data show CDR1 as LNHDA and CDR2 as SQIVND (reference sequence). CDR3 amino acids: CASSTRSHQYF. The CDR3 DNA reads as TGTGCCAGTAGTACTCGTTCACACCAGTACTTC.

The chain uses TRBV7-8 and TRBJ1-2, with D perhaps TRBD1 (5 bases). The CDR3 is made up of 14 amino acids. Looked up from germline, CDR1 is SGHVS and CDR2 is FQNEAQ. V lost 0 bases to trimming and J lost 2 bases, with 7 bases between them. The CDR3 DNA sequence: TGTGCCAGCAGCTTAGCAGGGGCCAACTATGGCTACACCTTC. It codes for CASSLAGANYGYTF.

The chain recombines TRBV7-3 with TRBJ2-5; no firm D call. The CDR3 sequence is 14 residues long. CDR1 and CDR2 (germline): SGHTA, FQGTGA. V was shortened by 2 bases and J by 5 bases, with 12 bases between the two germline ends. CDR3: CASSLGGSTETQYF. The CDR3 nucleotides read TGTGCCAGCAGCTTAGGTGGGTCCACGGAGACCCAGTACTTC.

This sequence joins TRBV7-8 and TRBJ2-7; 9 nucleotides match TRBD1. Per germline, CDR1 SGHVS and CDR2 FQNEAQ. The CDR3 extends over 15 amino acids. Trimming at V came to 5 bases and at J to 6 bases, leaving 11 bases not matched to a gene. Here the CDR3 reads CASSPSSGTGFEQYF. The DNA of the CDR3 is TGTGCCAGCAGCCCGTCCTCCGGGACAGGGTTCGAGCAGTACTTC.